The T cell receptor beta chain described here comes from a study of identical twins. Study results and caveats: Cord blood beta clonotypes present at high abundance carried fewer insertions; no such pattern appeared in memory repertoires.

Unique molecular identifiers were present on cDNA, and template switching added a universal primer site. TCRdb called the 5' RACE reads again in MiXCR, with one record for every CDR3 protein. Of 700,000 or so distinct CDR3 sequences listed, roughly 20% were seen once; the top ten hold roughly 4%. CDR1 SQVTM and CDR2 ANQGSEA come from the germline V gene. This CDR3 has 11 amino acids. The V end lost 7 bases, the J end lost 0 bases, and 6 bases lay between the germline ends. This clonotype was found a few times. The antigen remains undetermined. A further study also used this sample, focusing on T cells expressing NK-cell markers. That work states: Of eight sequenced donors, seven were HCMV-seropositive and one HCMV-seronegative. Leadership of the CD3+CD56-NKG2C+ fraction also belonged to these clonotypes in a handful of donors.

Sequenced input: PBMCs. This clonotype was obtained from a woman younger than 35 in good health. The chain carries TRBV29-1 and TRBJ2-5; maybe TRBD1 (6 bases). CDR3 loop: CSAGDQETQYF. Written as DNA, the CDR3 is TGCAGCGCAGGGGACCAAGAGACCCAGTACTTC. Full variable domain (remainder filled in from reference TRBV29-1 and TRBJ2-5): SAVISQKPSRDICQRGTSLTIQCQVDSQVTMMFWYRQQPGQSLTLIATANQGSEATYESGFVIDKFPISRPNLTFSTLTVSNMSPEDSSIYLCSAGDQETQYFGPGTRLLVL.